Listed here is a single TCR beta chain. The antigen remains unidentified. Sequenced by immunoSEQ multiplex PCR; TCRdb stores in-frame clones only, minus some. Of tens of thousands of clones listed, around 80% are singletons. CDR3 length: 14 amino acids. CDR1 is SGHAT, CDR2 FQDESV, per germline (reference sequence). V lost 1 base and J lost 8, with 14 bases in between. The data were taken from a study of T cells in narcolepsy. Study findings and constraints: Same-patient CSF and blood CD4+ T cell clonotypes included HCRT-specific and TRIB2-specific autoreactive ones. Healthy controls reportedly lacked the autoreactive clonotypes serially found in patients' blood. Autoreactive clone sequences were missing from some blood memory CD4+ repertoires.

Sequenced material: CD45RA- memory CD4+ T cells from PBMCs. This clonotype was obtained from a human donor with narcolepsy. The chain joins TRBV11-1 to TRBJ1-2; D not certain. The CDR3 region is CASSLVGTNIGYTF. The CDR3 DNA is TGTGCCAGCAGCTTAGTGGGAACGAACATCGGCTACACCTTC.